These 16 T cell receptor beta chains were sequenced from one sample in a study of regulatory T cells in long-lasting Graves disease. Described time point: newly diagnosed GD, antithyroid drugs for less than 3 months. The TCR library was made from RNA that had been extracted from PBMCs in TRIzol. The TCR beta library used iRepertoire HTBI primers with Arm-PCR amplification of CDR3. TCRdb re-analysed the multiplex PCR reads in MiXCR, keeping a single row per CDR3 protein. In the table there are about 220,000 distinct CDR3 sequences, about 19% of which are singletons. The same sample was also studied in work on T cells in Graves' hyperthyroidism and ophthalmopathy.

Material: peripheral blood mononuclear cells (PBMCs), obtained at new diagnosis, from a patient treated with antithyroid drugs. The receptor source for this set is a woman under 40 with Graves disease.

Notes on this clonotype: This could be a read error, since a much larger clone is one nucleotide away. The chain has TRBV9 and TRBJ2-7; the match to TRBD1 covers 12 bases. The CDR3 sequence is 15 residues long. J gave up 9 bases and V 0 bases, and 7 bases lay outside the gene matches. Looked up from germline, CDR1 is SGDLS and CDR2 is YYNGEE. The DNA of the CDR3 is TGTGCCAGCAGCGTAGCAGGGACAGGGGGCGCCGGGCAGTACTTC. Protein product: CASSVAGTGGAGQYF.

This clonotype has ten or more counts. Germline is not matched at one junction end, which may reflect a read error. The rearrangement uses TRBV4-1 and TRBJ2-5; 10 nucleotides match TRBD1. Germline lookup yields CDR1 MGHRA and CDR2 YSYEKL. The CDR3 has 15 residues. The CDR3 reads CAGSQETGGGETQYF. CDR3 sequence (DNA): TGCGCCGGCAGCCAAGAGACAGGGGGCGGGGAGACCCAGTACTTC.

This clonotype showed up many times. The V call is TRBV27, the J call TRBJ2-5, with 8 nucleotides matching TRBD1. This CDR3 region has 14 residues. With 4 bases clipped from V and 1 base from J, the junction kept 2 bases outside the gene matches. Germline CDR1 reads MNHEY; CDR2 reads SMNVEV (reference sequence). The CDR3, as DNA: TGTGCCAGCAGTTGGGACAGGTTCCAAGAGACCCAGTACTTC. Encoded protein: CASSWDRFQETQYF.

J is TRBJ2-7 and V is TRBV6-1, with unresolved D. The CDR3 is 16 amino acids. The germline V and J ends were trimmed by 5 bases and 0 bases, with 17 bases remaining between them. Looked up from germline, CDR1 is MNHNS and CDR2 is SASEGT. The DNA for the CDR3 is TGTGCCAGCAGTCCCCTTGAGGCAGGAAGCTCCTACGAGCAGTACTTC. Its protein product is CASSPLEAGSSYEQYF.

This clonotype has ten or more counts. Possible read error: a much larger clone is one base away. The DNA for the CDR3 is TGCAGTGCTAAAGATGGTGAGAGGGGGAACACTGAAGCTTTCTTT. Its protein is CSAKDGERGNTEAFF. V and J are TRBV20-1 and TRBJ1-1; possibly TRBD1 for D (5 bases). CDR1 is DFQATT, CDR2 SNEGSKA, per germline (reference sequence). V dropped 4 bases and J dropped 1 base, with 16 bases sitting between them. The CDR3 spans 15 residues.

Remarks on this clonotype: A far larger clone is a single base away, which makes a read error likely. In DNA form, the CDR3 reads TGTGCCATCAGTTTAGGGGGGGTAACTGAAGCTTTCTTT. This translates into CAISLGGVTEAFF. The V and J genes are TRBV10-3 and TRBJ1-1, with D tentatively TRBD1 (6 bases). The CDR3 is 13 amino acids. V was cut by 5 bases and J by 5 bases, with 12 bases left in between. Looked up from germline, CDR1 is ENHRY and CDR2 is SYGVKD.

This clonotype occurred many times. V is TRBV19 and J is TRBJ1-1; D might be TRBD1 (5 bases). Trimming removed 8 bases at V and 1 base at J, with 11 bases between. The CDR3 runs 13 residues. Germline V gene lookup returns CDR1 LNHDA and CDR2 SQIVND (reference sequence). CDR3 DNA sequence: TGTGCCAGTGACCCAGGGAGGAACACTGAAGCTTTCTTT. This encodes CASDPGRNTEAFF.

The sample holds a few counts of this clonotype. The rearrangement links TRBV28 to TRBJ1-1; 11 bases match TRBD1. The CDR3 covers 16 residues. Germline trimming cut 4 bases from V and 5 bases from J; bases unmatched to any gene: 9. The germline V gene has CDR1 MDHEN and CDR2 SYDVKM. CDR3 coding DNA: TGTGCCAGCAGTTCCCCGGACAGGGGGCTGGATACTGAAGCTTTCTTT. Protein sequence: CASSSPDRGLDTEAFF.

This clonotype was found many times. V gene TRBV12-3 or TRBV12-4 combines with J gene TRBJ2-5; 7 bases align to TRBD2. Trimming took 8 bases from V and 5 from J; bases not matched to a gene: 11. The CDR3 covers 14 residues. This CDR3 reads CASLAGRAGETQYF. CDR3 sequence (DNA): TGTGCCAGCTTGGCAGGGAGGGCCGGGGAGACCCAGTACTTC.

This clonotype has at least ten counts. The chain links TRBV19 to TRBJ1-1; 7 bases are a match to TRBD1. The germline V gene encodes CDR1 LNHDA and CDR2 SQIVND (reference sequence). The CDR3 spans 13 residues. The V gene end was trimmed by 7 bases and the J gene end by 7 bases; junction bases not matched to a gene: 9. The CDR3 region has the DNA TGTGCCAGTAACCGACAGGGTGGCGGTGAAGCTTTCTTT. It yields the protein CASNRQGGGEAFF.

The chain carries TRBV20-1 and TRBJ2-3; D gene ambiguous. This CDR3 region has 15 residues. V gave up 0 bases and J gave up 0 bases, with 10 bases separating them. Germline CDR1 and CDR2: DFQATT and SNEGSKA (reference sequence). The CDR3 loop is CSARDLLASTDTQYF. CDR3 in DNA: TGCAGTGCTAGAGATCTATTAGCTAGCACAGATACGCAGTATTTT.

With respect to this clonotype: With a far larger clone one base away, a read error is the likely cause. V usage is TRBV11-3 and J usage is TRBJ2-1, with D possibly TRBD2 on 5 matching bases. CDR1 is SGHNT and CDR2 is YENEEA in the germline V gene. There are 18 residues in the CDR3. CDR3 in amino acids: CVSKGNRRGTLSYNEQFF. CDR3 coding DNA: TGTGTCAGCAAGGGCAATCGACGGGGAACCCTCTCCTACAATGAGCAGTTCTTC.

V gene TRBV20-1 combines with J gene TRBJ2-7; possibly TRBD2 for D (6 bases). V was pared by 3 bases and J by 1 base, with 16 bases between. This CDR3 spans 15 amino acids. Germline loops: CDR1 DFQATT, CDR2 SNEGSKA (reference sequence). The CDR3 here is CSARGGHRRSYEQYF. The CDR3 coding sequence is TGCAGTGCTAGGGGGGGTCACAGGAGGTCCTACGAGCAGTACTTC.

Concerning this clonotype: This may stem from a read error, because a much larger clone lies one nucleotide away. The rearrangement links TRBV6-2 or TRBV6-3 to TRBJ1-2, with 7 bases lining up with TRBD1. In germline, CDR1 is MNHEY, CDR2 SVGEGT. Trimming at V came to 4 bases and at J to 8 bases, leaving 10 bases not matched to a gene. This CDR3 spans 14 amino acids. CDR3 nucleotides: TGTGCCAGCAGTTCTGGACAGGTGGCTAGGGGCTACACCTTC. It codes for CASSSGQVARGYTF.

The table lists this clonotype with many counts. This chain connects TRBV27 to TRBJ2-2; 12 bases map to TRBD1. Germline CDR1 reads MNHEY; CDR2 reads SMNVEV (reference sequence). V trimming: 7 bases; J trimming: 6 bases; junction bases outside the gene matches: 6. The CDR3 is made up of 15 amino acids. The CDR3 sequence: CASTPGQGASGELFF. For the CDR3, the DNA is TGTGCCAGCACCCCGGGACAGGGGGCCTCCGGGGAGCTGTTTTTT.

Many counts were recorded for this clonotype. The gene calls are TRBV6-2 or TRBV6-3 and TRBJ1-5, with 8 positions matching TRBD1. The CDR3 has 17 residues. V trimming: 6 bases; J trimming: 5 bases; junction bases outside the gene matches: 15. Germline V CDR1 and CDR2: MNHEY, SVGEGT. CDR3 coding DNA: TGTGCCAGCAGAAAAAGAAGGGAGGACAGGGAGTATCAGCCCCAGCATTTT. This codes for CASRKRREDREYQPQHF.